This T cell receptor (beta chain) derives from a study of CD8 T cells in Susac syndrome. About the research overall: Patients with Susac syndrome had blood drawn and were at that point therapy-naive, on corticosteroids, or on intravenous immunoglobulin alone.

Random hexamers served to reverse transcribe roughly 0.45 to 1 ug RNA. TCRdb re-derived calls from the immunoSEQ multiplex PCR reads in MiXCR, one entry per CDR3 protein. This table holds roughly 250,000 distinct CDR3 sequences, 90% to 97% found once. Negative isolation yielded CD4+ and CD8+ T cells, and FACS enriched TEMRA cells. A note on this clonotype: The antigen is undetermined.

General study results and limits: Individuals included in the TCR sequencing and HLA analysis were acknowledged by the study to be relatively few in number.

The CDR3 has 13 amino acids. Unmatched junction bases numbered 7, after V lost 7 bases and J lost 4 bases. Germline V gene lookup returns CDR1 SGDLS and CDR2 YYNGEE. J is TRBJ2-5 and V is TRBV9, with TRBD2 identical over 7 bases. The receptor was derived from a human donor with Susac syndrome. Source material: CD4+ T cells from PBMCs. This chain's CDR3 is CASVKRGGETQYF. The CDR3 nucleotides are TGTGCCAGCGTAAAGCGGGGTGGAGAGACCCAGTACTTC.